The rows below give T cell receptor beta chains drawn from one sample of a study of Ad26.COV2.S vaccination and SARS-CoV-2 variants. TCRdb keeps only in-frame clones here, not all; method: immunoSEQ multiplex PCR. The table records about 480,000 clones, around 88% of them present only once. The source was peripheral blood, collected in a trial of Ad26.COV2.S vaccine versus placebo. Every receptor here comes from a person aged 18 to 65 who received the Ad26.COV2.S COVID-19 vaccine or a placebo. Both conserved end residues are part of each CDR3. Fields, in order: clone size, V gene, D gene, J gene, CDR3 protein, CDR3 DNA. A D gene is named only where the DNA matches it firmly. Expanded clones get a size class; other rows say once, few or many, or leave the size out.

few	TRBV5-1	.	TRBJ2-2	CASSLALQGAGELFF	TGCGCCAGCAGCTTGGCCCTACAGGGCGCCGGGGAGCTGTTTTTT
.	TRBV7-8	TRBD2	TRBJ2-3	CASNPRGLAASTDTQYF	TGTGCCAGCAACCCTAGGGGACTAGCGGCTAGCACAGATACGCAGTATTTT
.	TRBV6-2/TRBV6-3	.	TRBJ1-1	CASSFQKGRTEAFF	TGTGCCAGCAGCTTCCAGAAGGGACGGACTGAAGCTTTCTTT
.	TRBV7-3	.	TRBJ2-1	CASSPPGAGEQFF	TGTGCCAGCAGCCCGCCGGGGGCAGGTGAGCAGTTCTTC
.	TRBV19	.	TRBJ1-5	CASSIWALFNQPQHF	TGTGCCAGTAGTATATGGGCCCTTTTCAATCAGCCCCAGCATTTT
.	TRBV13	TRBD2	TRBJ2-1	CASSLLAGDYNEQFF	TGTGCCAGCAGCTTACTAGCGGGAGACTACAATGAGCAGTTCTTC
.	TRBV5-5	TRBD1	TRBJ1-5	CASSILQGSNQPQHF	TGTGCCAGCAGCATCCTACAGGGGAGCAATCAGCCCCAGCATTTT
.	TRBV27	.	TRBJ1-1	CASSLYPGSLPPEAFF	TGTGCCAGCAGTTTATACCCGGGCAGCCTACCTCCCGAAGCTTTCTTT
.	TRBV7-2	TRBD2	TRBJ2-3	CASSPSGTSGRSQYF	TGTGCCAGCAGCCCTTCCGGGACTAGCGGGAGGTCGCAGTATTTT
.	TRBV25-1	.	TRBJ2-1	CASSPSSFHNEQFF	TGTGCCAGCAGCCCCTCCTCCTTCCACAATGAGCAGTTCTTC
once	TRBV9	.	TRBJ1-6	CASSVGGSGVLHF	TGTGCCAGCAGCGTTGGGGGGTCTGGTGTCCTCCACTTT
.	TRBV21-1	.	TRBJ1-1	CASSKVQGENTEAFF	TGTGCCAGCAGCAAAGTTCAGGGAGAGAACACTGAAGCTTTCTTT
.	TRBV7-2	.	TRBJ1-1	CASSTRARNTEAFF	TGTGCCAGCAGCACCCGGGCCAGGAACACTGAAGCTTTCTTT
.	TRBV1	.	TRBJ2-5	CTTSLSHPAETQYF	TGCACCACCTCACTCAGCCACCCGGCGGAGACCCAGTACTTC
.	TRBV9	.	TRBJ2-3	CASSVRPTDTQYF	TGTGCCAGCAGCGTGAGGCCCACAGATACGCAGTATTTT
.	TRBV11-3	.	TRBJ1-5	CASSIQITTDFPHF	TGTGCCAGCAGCATACAAATTACGACAGACTTCCCGCATTTT
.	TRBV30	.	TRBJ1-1	CAWSVPSPGNTEAFF	TGTGCCTGGAGTGTACCGTCCCCTGGAAACACTGAAGCTTTCTTT
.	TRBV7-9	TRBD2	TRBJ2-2	CASSLGAGGTLNTGELFF	TGTGCCAGCAGCTTAGGAGCGGGAGGGACCCTGAACACCGGGGAGCTGTTTTTT
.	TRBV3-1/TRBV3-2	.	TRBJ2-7	CASSHTHQEQYF	TGTGCCAGCAGCCATACGCACCAGGAGCAGTACTTC
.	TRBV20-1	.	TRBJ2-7	CSASPSSYEQYF	TGCAGTGCTAGTCCATCTTCGTACGAGCAGTACTTC
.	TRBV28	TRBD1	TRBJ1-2	CASSLTGGGVYGYTF	TGTGCCAGCAGTCTCACAGGGGGGGGAGTCTATGGCTACACCTTC
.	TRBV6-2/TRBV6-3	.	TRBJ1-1	CASSYRITNTEAFF	TGTGCCAGCAGTTACAGGATTACGAACACTGAAGCTTTCTTT
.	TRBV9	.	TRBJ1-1	CASSALDSNTEAFF	TGTGCCAGCAGCGCCCTGGACAGTAACACTGAAGCTTTCTTT
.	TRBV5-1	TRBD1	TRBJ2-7	CASSLKGAAYEQYF	TGCGCCAGCAGCCTGAAGGGGGCGGCCTACGAGCAGTACTTC